Reported below is one T cell receptor beta chain. Its antigen is still unknown. The CDR3 runs to 15 residues. Trimming removed 4 bases from V and 2 bases from J, with 13 bases in between. CDR1 and CDR2 (germline): SGHTA, FQGNSA. From the RT-PCR reads, TCRdb called clonotypes with MiXCR, one entry per CDR3 protein. The sample holds under 500,000 distinct CDR3 sequences, 10% to 11% seen once. This specimen belongs to a study of response to subunit inactivated influenza vaccine. Study-wide points: Each seasonal influenza vaccination recruits few new T cells, the authors suggested.

The chain uses TRBV7-2 and TRBJ2-3, with a tentative D call TRBD2 (6 bases). The receptor was isolated from a man aged 50 to 60 who received an inactivated influenza vaccine. The sequencing used PBMCs from blood, collected roughly 48 days after vaccination. CDR3 residues: CASSSPGGLTDTQYF. The CDR3 DNA reads as TGTGCCAGCAGCTCCCCCGGGGGACTCACAGATACGCAGTATTTT.